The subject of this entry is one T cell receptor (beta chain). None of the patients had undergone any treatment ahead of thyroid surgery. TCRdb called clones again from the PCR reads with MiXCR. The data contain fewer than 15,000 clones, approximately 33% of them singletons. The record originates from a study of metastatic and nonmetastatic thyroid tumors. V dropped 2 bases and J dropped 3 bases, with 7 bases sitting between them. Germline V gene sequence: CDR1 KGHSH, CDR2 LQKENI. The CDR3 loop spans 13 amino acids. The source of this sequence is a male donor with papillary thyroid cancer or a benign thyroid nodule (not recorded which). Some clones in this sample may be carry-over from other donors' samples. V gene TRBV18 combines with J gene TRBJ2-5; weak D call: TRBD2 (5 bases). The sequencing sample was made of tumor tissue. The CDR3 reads CASSPMEEETQYF. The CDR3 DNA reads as TGTGCCAGCTCACCAATGGAGGAAGAGACCCAGTACTTC.